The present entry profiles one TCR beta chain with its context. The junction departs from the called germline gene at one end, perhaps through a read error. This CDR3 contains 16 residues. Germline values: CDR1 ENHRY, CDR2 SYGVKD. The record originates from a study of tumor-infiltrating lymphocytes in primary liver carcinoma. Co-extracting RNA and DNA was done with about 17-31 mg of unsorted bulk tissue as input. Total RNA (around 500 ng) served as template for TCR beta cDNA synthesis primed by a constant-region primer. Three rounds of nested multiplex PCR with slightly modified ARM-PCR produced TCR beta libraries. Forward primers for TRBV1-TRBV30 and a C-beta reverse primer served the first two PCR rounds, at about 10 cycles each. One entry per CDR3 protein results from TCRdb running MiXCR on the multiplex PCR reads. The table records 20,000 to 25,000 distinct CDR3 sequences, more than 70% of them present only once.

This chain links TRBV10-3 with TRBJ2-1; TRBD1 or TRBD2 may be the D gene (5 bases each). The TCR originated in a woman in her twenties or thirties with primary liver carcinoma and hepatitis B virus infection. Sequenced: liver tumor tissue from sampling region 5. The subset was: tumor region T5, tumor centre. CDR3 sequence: CAICESAVGAYNEQFF. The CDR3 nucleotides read TGTGCCATCTGTGAGTCGGCAGTGGGGGCCTACAATGAGCAGTTCTTC.